This T cell receptor beta chain was found in a study of T cell responses to AZD1222 COVID-19 vaccine. Study-wide results and caveats: Repertoire samples came only from after the peak T cell response. Reportedly, nearly half the spike-specific TCRs target unmutated variant regions.

Worth noting for this clone: Its antigen is still unknown.

Here immunoSEQ multiplex PCR was the method, and the copy in TCRdb shows in-frame clones only, minus some. The repertoire has approximately 90,000 clones, more than 90% of them found once; the top ten carry around 2.8%. The CDR3 covers 15 residues. Germline assignment: CDR1 SGHTA and CDR2 FQGTGA. The V segment lost 1 base and the J segment 5 bases; nucleotides outside the gene matches: 6. The sequenced sample was peripheral blood, obtained on day 0 of AZD1222 vaccination. The V gene is TRBV7-3, the J gene TRBJ2-3; 7 bases are a match to TRBD2. The source of this sequence is an adult in good health. The CDR3 here is CASSLIVGGVDTQYF. The CDR3 coding sequence is TGTGCCAGCAGCTTAATTGTTGGGGGGGTAGATACGCAGTATTTT.